This entry describes one T cell receptor (beta chain). This entry belongs to a study of patients and donors after allogeneic stem cell transplantation. One entry per CDR3 protein results from TCRdb running MiXCR on the RT-PCR reads. The sample contains some 200,000 distinct CDR3 sequences, 41% of which appear only once. The sample taken for sequencing was blood, either unsorted or a sorted T cell fraction (not recorded which). The receptor was derived from a human donor who was either an allogeneic HSCT recipient or a stem cell or donor lymphocyte infusion donor (not recorded which). It is not recorded whose cells these are; they may come from a transplant donor.

The DNA of the CDR3 is TGTGCCAGCAGTTACTCGTGGGGACAGGGCAACACTGAAGCTTTCTTT. This sequence encodes CASSYSWGQGNTEAFF. V usage is TRBV6-5 and J usage is TRBJ1-1; 9 bases match TRBD1. The CDR3 sequence is 16 residues long. Germline trimming cut 0 bases from V and 2 bases from J; bases unmatched to any gene: 4. Per the germline V gene, CDR1 is MNHEY and CDR2 is SVGAGI.